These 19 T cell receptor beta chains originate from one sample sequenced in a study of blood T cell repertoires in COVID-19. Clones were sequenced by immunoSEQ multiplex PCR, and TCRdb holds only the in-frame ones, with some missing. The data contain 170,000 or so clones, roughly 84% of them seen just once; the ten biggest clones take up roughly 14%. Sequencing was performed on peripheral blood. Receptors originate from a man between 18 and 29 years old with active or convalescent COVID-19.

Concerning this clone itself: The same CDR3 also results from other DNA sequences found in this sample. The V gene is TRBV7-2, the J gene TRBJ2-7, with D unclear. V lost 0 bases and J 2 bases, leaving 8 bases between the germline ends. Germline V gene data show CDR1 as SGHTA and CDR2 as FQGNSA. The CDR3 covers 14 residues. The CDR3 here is CASSLAPLTYEQYF. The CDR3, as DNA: TGTGCCAGCAGCTTAGCCCCTCTAACCTACGAGCAGTACTTC.

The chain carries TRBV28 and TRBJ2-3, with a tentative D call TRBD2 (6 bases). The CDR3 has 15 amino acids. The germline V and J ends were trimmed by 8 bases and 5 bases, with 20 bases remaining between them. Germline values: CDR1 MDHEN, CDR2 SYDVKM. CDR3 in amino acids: CASEAAGPTGDTQYF. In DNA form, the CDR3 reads TGTGCCAGCGAGGCGGCGGGACCCACTGGAGATACGCAGTATTTT.

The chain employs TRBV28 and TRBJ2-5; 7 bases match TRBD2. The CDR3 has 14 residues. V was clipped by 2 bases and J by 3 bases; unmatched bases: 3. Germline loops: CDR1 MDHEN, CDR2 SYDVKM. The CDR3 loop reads CASSLPAGEETQYF. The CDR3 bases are TGTGCCAGCAGTTTACCCGCGGGAGAAGAGACCCAGTACTTC. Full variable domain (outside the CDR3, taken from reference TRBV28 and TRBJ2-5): DVKVTQSSRYLVKRTGEKVFLECVQDMDHENMFWYRQDPGLGLRLIYFSYDVKMKEKGDIPEGYSVSREKKERFSLILESASTNQTSMYLCASSLPAGEETQYFGPGTRLLVL.

CDR3 DNA: TGTGCCAGCTCACCAACGGGGGGCTCTAAAGAGACCCAGTACTTC. It encodes CASSPTGGSKETQYF. The chain links TRBV18 to TRBJ2-5, with a tentative D call TRBD2 (7 bases). The V and J ends lost 2 bases and 3 bases respectively, with 13 bases between them. CDR1 KGHSH and CDR2 LQKENI come from the germline V gene. There are 15 residues in the CDR3. Using reference TRBV18 and TRBJ2-5 for the parts outside the CDR3, the full variable domain is NAGVMQNPRHLVRRRGQEARLRCSPMKGHSHVYWYRQLPEEGLKFMVYLQKENIIDESGMPKERFSAEFPKEGPSILRIQQVVRGDSAAYFCASSPTGGSKETQYFGPGTRLLVL.

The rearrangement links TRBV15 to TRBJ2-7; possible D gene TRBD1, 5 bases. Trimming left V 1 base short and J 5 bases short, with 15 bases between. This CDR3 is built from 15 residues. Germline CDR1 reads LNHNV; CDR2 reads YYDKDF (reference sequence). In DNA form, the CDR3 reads TGTGCCACCAGCAGAGGAGAGGCTACAGGCAACGAGCAGTACTTC. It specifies CATSRGEATGNEQYF.

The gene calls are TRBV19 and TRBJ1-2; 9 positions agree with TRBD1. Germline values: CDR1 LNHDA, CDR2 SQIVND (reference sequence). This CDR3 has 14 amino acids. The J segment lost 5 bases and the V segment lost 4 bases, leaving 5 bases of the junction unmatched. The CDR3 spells CASSTQGTGYGYTF. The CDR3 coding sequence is TGTGCCAGTAGTACACAGGGGACAGGGTATGGCTACACCTTC. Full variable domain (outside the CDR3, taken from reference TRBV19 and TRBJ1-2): DGGITQSPKYLFRKEGQNVTLSCEQNLNHDAMYWYRQDPGQGLRLIYYSQIVNDFQKGDIAEGYSVSREKKESFPLTVTSAQKNPTAFYLCASSTQGTGYGYTFGSGTRLTVV.

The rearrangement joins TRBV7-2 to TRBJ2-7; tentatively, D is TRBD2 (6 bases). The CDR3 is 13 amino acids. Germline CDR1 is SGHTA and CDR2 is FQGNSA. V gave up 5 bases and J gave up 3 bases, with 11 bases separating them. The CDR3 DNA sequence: TGTGCCAGCAGCCACCAGCGGGTCTACGAGCAGTACTTC. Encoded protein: CASSHQRVYEQYF.

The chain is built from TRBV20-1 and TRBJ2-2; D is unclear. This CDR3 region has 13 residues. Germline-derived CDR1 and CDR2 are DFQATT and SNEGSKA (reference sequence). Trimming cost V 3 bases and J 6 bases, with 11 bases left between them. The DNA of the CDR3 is TGCAGTGCTAGTGTCGTAGTCGCCGGGGAGCTGTTTTTT. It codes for CSASVVVAGELFF.

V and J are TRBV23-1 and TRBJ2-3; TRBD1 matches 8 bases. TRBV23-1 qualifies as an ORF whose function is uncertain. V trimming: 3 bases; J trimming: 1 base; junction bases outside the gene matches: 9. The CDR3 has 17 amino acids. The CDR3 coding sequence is TGCGCCAGCAGTCAGTGGGGTAAGACAGGGGGCACAGATACGCAGTATTTT. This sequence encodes CASSQWGKTGGTDTQYF.

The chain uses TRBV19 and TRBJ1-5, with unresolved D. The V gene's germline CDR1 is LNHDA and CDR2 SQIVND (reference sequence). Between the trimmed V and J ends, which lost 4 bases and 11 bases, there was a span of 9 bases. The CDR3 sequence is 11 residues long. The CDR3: CASSKDLAQHF. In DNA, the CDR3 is TGTGCCAGTAGTAAAGACCTAGCCCAGCATTTT.

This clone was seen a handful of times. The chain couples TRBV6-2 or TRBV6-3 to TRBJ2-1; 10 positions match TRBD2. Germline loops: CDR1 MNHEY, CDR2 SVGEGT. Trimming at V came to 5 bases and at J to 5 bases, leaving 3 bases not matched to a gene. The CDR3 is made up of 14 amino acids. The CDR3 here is CASSLAGEHNEQFF. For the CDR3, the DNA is TGTGCCAGCAGTCTAGCGGGGGAGCACAATGAGCAGTTCTTC.

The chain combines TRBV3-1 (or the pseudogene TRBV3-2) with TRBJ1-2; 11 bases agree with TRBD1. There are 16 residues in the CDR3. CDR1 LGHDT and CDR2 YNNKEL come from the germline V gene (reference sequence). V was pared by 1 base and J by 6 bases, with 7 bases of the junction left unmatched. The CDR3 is CASSQARTGGTNGYTF. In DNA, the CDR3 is TGTGCCAGCAGCCAAGCCCGGACAGGGGGCACGAATGGCTACACCTTC.

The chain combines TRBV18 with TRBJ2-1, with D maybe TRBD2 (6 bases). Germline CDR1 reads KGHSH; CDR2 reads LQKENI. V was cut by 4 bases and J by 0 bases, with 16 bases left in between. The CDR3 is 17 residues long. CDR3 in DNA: TGTGCCAGCTCACGCTCTAGCGTTAGAAGCTCCTACAATGAGCAGTTCTTC. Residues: CASSRSSVRSSYNEQFF.

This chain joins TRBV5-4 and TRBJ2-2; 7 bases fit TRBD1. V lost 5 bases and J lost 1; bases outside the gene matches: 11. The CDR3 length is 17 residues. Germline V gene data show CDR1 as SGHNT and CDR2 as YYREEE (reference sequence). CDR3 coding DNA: TGTGCCAGCAGACTCGTTTCCGGGACAGTGAACACCGGGGAGCTGTTTTTT. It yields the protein CASRLVSGTVNTGELFF.

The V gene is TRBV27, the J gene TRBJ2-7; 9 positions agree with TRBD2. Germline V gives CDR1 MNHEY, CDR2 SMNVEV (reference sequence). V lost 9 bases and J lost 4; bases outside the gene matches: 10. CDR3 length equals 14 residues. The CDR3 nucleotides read TGTGCCAGTCGACTAGCGGCCTCCCCGTACGAGCAGTACTTC. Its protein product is CASRLAASPYEQYF.

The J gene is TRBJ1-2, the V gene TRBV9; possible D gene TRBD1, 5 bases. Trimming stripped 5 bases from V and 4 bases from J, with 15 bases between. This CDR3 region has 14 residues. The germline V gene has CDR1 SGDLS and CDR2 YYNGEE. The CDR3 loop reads CASSDQTGGYGYTF. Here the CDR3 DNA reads TGTGCCAGCAGTGATCAGACGGGGGGCTATGGCTACACCTTC.

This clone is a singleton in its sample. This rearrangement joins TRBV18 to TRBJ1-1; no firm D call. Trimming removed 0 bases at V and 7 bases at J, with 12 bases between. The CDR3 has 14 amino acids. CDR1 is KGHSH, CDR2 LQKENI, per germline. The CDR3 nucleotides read TGTGCCAGCTCACCACCGGCGGGGTACCGTGAAGCTTTCTTT. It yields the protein CASSPPAGYREAFF.

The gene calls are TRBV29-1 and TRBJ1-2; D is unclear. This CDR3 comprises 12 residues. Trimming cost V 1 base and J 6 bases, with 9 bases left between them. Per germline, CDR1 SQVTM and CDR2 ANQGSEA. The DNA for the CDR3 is TGCAGCGTTGAAGGGGTAGAGGATGGCTACACCTTC. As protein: CSVEGVEDGYTF.

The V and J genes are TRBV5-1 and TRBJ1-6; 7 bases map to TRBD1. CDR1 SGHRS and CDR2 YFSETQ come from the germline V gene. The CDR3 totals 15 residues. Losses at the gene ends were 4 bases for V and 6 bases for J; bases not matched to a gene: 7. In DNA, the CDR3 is TGCGCCAGCAGCGGGGAGACAGGGCTTAATTCACCCCTCCACTTT. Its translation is CASSGETGLNSPLHF. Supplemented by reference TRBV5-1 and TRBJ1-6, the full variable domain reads KAGVTQTPRYLIKTRGQQVTLSCSPISGHRSVSWYQQTPGQGLQFLFEYFSETQRNKGNFPGRFSGRQFSNSRSEMNVSTLELGDSALYLCASSGETGLNSPLHFGNGTRLTVT.